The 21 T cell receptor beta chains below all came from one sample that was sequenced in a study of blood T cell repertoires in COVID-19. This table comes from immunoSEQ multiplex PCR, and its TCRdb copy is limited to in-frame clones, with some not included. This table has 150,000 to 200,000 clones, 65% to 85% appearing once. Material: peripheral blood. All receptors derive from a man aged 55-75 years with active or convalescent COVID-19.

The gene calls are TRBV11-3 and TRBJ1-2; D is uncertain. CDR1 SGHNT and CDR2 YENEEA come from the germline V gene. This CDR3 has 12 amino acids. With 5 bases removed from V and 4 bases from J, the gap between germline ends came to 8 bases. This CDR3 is CASSPRIYGYTF. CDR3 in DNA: TGTGCCAGCAGCCCGCGGATCTATGGCTACACCTTC.

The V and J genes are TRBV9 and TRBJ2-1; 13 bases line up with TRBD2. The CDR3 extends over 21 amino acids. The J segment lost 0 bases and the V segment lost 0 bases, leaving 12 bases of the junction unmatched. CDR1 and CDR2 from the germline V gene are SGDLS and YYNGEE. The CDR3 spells CASSVAVWTSGSPGSYNEQFF. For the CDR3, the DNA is TGTGCCAGCAGCGTAGCTGTATGGACTAGCGGGAGTCCCGGCTCCTACAATGAGCAGTTCTTC.

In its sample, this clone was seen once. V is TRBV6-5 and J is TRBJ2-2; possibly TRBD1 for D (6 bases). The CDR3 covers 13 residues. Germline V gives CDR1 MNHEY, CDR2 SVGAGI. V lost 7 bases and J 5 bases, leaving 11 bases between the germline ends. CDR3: CASMSQGTGELFF. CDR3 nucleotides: TGTGCCAGCATGTCACAGGGAACCGGGGAGCTGTTTTTT.

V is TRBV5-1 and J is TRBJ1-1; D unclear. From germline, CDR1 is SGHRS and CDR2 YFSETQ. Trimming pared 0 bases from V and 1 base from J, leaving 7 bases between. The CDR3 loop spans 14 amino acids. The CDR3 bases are TGCGCCAGCAGCTTGGGACACCAGAACACTGAAGCTTTCTTT. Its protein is CASSLGHQNTEAFF.

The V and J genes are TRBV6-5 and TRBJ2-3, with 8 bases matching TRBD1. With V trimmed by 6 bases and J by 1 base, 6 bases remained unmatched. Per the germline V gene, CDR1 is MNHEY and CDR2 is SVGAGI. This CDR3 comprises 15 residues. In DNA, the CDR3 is TGTGCCAGCAGAGGACAGGGCGAGGGCACAGATACGCAGTATTTT. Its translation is CASRGQGEGTDTQYF.

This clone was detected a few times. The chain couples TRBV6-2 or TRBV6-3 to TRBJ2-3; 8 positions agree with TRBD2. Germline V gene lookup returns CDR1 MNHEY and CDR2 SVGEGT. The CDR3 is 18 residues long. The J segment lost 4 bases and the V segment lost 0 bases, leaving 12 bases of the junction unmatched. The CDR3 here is CASSYSGGTGGFADTQYF. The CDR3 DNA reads TGTGCCAGCAGTTACTCGGGCGGAACGGGGGGGTTCGCAGATACGCAGTATTTT.

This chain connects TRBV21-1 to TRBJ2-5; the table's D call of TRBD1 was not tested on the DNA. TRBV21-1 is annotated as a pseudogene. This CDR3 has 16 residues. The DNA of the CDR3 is TGTGCCAGCAGGACAGGGTGGCCTCCGGAGCAGGAGACCCAGTACTTC. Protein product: CASRTGWPPEQETQYF.

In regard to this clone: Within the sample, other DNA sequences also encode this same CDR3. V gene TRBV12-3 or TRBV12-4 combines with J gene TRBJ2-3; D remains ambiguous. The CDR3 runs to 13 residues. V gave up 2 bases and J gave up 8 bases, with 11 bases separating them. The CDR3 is CASSLRVPGTQYF. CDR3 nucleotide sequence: TGTGCCAGCAGTTTACGGGTTCCGGGTACGCAGTATTTT.

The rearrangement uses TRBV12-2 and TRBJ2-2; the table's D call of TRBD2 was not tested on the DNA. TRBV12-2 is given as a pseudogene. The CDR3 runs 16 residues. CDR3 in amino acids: CASRLDTREGTGELFF. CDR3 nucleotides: TGTGCAAGTCGCTTAGATACGCGGGAGGGCACCGGGGAGCTGTTTTTT.

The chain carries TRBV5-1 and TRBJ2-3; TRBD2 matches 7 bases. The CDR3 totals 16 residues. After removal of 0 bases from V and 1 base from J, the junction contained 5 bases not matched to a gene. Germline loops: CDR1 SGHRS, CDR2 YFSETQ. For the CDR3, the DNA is TGCGCCAGCAGCTTGGTAAGCGGGGTCCGCACAGATACGCAGTATTTT. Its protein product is CASSLVSGVRTDTQYF.

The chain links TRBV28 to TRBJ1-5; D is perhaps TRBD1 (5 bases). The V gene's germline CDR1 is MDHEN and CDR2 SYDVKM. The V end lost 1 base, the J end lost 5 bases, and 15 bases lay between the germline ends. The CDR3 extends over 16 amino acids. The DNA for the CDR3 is TGTGCCAGCAGTTTATCCGCCCGGGGGAAGCATCAGCCCCAGCATTTT. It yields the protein CASSLSARGKHQPQHF.

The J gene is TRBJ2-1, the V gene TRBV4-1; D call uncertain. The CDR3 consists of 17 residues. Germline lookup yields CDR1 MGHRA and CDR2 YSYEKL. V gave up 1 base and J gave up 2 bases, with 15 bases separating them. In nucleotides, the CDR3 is TGCGCCAGCAGCCAAGCAGATGTAGGAGCTCCCTACAATGAGCAGTTCTTC. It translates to CASSQADVGAPYNEQFF.

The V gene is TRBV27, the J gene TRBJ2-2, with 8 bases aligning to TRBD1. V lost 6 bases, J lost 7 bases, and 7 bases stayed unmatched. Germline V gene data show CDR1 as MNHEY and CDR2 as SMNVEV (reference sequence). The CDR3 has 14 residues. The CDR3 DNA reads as TGTGCCAGCAGCCCGGACAGGGAGGTCGGGGAGCTGTTTTTT. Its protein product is CASSPDREVGELFF.

The CDR3 region is CASTPPLGGASTDTQYF. As DNA, the CDR3 is TGTGCCAGCACCCCTCCCCTTGGCGGGGCTAGCACAGATACGCAGTATTTT. V usage is TRBV28 and J usage is TRBJ2-3, with D tentatively TRBD2 (6 bases). Trimming cost V 7 bases and J 0 bases, with 20 bases left between them. The CDR3 is 17 residues long. Germline V gene lookup returns CDR1 MDHEN and CDR2 SYDVKM.

CDR3 coding DNA: TGTGCCAGCAGCCGAAAAAGGACAGGGAGAAGCGGGGGCTACACCTTC. Translation: CASSRKRTGRSGGYTF. This sequence joins TRBV3-1 (or the pseudogene TRBV3-2) and TRBJ1-2; 8 nucleotides agree with TRBD1. Trimming removed 4 bases from V and 8 bases from J; junction bases left unmatched: 15. The germline V gene encodes CDR1 LGHDT and CDR2 YNNKEL (reference sequence). The CDR3 length is 16 residues.

CDR3 nucleotides: TGCGCCAGCAGCATCACAGAATGGGGGGAGCTGTTTTTT. Its protein product is CASSITEWGELFF. The J gene is TRBJ2-2, the V gene TRBV5-1; D remains ambiguous. Germline V gives CDR1 SGHRS, CDR2 YFSETQ. Trimming removed 4 bases at V and 8 bases at J, with 12 bases between. This CDR3 comprises 13 residues. The whole variable domain, remainder taken from reference TRBV5-1 and TRBJ2-2, is KAGVTQTPRYLIKTRGQQVTLSCSPISGHRSVSWYQQTPGQGLQFLFEYFSETQRNKGNFPGRFSGRQFSNSRSEMNVSTLELGDSALYLCASSITEWGELFFGEGSRLTVL.

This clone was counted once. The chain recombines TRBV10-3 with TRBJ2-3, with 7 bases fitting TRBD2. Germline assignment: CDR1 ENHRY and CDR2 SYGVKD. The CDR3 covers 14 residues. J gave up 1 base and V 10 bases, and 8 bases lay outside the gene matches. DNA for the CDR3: TGTGCCACTCGTCCGGGGGGTGGCACAGATACGCAGTATTTT. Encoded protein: CATRPGGGTDTQYF.

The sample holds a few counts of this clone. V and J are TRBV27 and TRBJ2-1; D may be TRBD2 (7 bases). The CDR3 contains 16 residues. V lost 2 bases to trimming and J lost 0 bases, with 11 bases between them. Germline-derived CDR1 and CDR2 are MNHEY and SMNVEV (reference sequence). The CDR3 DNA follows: TGTGCCAGCAGTTTAGGAGGGGGGGCCTCCTACAATGAGCAGTTCTTC. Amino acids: CASSLGGGASYNEQFF.

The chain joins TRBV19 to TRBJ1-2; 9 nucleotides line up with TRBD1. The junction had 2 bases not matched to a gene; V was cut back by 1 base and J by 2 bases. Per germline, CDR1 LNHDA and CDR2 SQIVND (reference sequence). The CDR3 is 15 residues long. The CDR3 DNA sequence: TGTGCCAGTAGTATAGGGACAGGGGCCAACTATGGCTACACCTTC. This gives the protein CASSIGTGANYGYTF.

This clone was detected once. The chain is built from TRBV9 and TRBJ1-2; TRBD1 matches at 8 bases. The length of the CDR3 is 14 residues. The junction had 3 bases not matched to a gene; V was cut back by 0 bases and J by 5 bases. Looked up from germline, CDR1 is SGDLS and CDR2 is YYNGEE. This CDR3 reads CASSVETGGYGYTF. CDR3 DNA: TGTGCCAGCAGCGTAGAAACAGGGGGATATGGCTACACCTTC.

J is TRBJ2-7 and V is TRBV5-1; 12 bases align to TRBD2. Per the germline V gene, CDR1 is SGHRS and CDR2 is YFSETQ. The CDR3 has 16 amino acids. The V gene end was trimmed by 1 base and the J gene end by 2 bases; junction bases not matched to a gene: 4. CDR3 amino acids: CASSLKLAGGTYEQYF. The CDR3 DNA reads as TGCGCCAGCAGCTTGAAACTAGCGGGGGGAACCTACGAGCAGTACTTC.